This T cell receptor beta chain came from a study of blood T cell repertoires in COVID-19. Study background: The study drew acute and convalescent COVID-19 samples from the United States, Italy and Spain.

Authors' data handling: Quantification of nucleated cells was approximated via reference gene primer amplification. Here immunoSEQ multiplex PCR was the method, and the copy in TCRdb shows in-frame clones only, minus some. V and J calls and clone size come straight from that table; D and trimming were deduced from the DNA. The sample shows about 61,000 clones, roughly 84% of them seen only once. Trimming at V came to 4 bases and at J to 8 bases, leaving 5 bases not matched to a gene. The CDR3 runs 14 residues. Germline V lookup: CDR1 KGHSH, CDR2 LQKENI. The J gene is TRBJ1-4, the V gene TRBV18, with 9 bases identical to TRBD1. The sequencing input was peripheral blood. This clonotype was obtained from a woman aged 65 to 85 with acute or convalescent COVID-19. In nucleotides, the CDR3 is TGTGCCAGCTCACTACAGGGGGCCCGGGAAAAACTGTTTTTT. This translates into CASSLQGAREKLFF. Full variable domain (rest looked up from reference TRBV18 and TRBJ1-4): NAGVMQNPRHLVRRRGQEARLRCSPMKGHSHVYWYRQLPEEGLKFMVYLQKENIIDESGMPKERFSAEFPKEGPSILRIQQVVRGDSAAYFCASSLQGAREKLFFGSGTQLSVL.